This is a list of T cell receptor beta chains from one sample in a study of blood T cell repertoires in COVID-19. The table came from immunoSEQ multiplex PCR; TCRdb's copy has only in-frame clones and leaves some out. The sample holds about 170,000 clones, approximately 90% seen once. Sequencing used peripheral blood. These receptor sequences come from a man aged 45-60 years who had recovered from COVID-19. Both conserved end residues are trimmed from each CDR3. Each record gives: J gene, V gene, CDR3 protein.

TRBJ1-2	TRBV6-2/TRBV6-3	ASSYTTGGPDGYT
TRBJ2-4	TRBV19	ASSLTGVKNIQY
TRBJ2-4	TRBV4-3	ASSQGRGGKNIQY
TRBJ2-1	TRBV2	ASSADRANEQF
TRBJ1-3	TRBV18	ASSPGDSGNTIY
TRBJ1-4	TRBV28	ASSGHPYQPTNEKLF
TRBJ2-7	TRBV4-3	ASSQERQGAYEQY
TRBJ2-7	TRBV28	ASSIAGATSYEQY
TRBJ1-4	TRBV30	ASYRGAGGEKLF
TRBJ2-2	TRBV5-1	ASSETSVTAGELF
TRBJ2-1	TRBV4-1	ASSLDLGVDEQF
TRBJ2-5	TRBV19	ASSILNFGGTQY
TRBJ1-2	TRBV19	ASSLLQRYT